What follows are 8 T cell receptor beta chains derived from one specimen sequenced in a study of OX40 agonist ivuxolimab in advanced cancers. The method was immunoSEQ multiplex PCR; TCRdb's version includes in-frame clones alone and lacks a portion of them. The sample includes about 80,000 clones, about 83% of them seen just once. This sample comprised CD4+ or CD8+ T cells sorted from blood, obtained in a trial of the OX40 agonist ivuxolimab. The receptor set was obtained from an adult with an advanced solid tumor such as melanoma, head and neck, liver or kidney cancer.

The chain joins TRBV28 to TRBJ1-5; 7 bases map to TRBD1. The CDR3 is made up of 17 amino acids. The ends lost 5 bases at V and 2 bases at J; junction bases unmatched: 12. Germline lookup yields CDR1 MDHEN and CDR2 SYDVKM. As DNA, the CDR3 is TGTGCCAGCAGTCTCAGGACAGGCACGTGGGGCAATCAGCCCCAGCATTTT. Amino acids: CASSLRTGTWGNQPQHF. The full variable domain, rest sourced from reference TRBV28 and TRBJ1-5, is DVKVTQSSRYLVKRTGEKVFLECVQDMDHENMFWYRQDPGLGLRLIYFSYDVKMKEKGDIPEGYSVSREKKERFSLILESASTNQTSMYLCASSLRTGTWGNQPQHFGDGTRLSIL.

This clone was recorded once. V gene TRBV6-5 combines with J gene TRBJ2-5, with TRBD2 as a possible D gene (6 bases). The CDR3 consists of 15 residues. V gave up 7 bases and J gave up 2 bases, with 17 bases separating them. Germline V gene lookup returns CDR1 MNHEY and CDR2 SVGAGI. For the CDR3, the DNA is TGTGCCAGCAACGGGGGTGGTTGGCTTCAAGAGACCCAGTACTTC. This encodes CASNGGGWLQETQYF.

J is TRBJ1-1 and V is TRBV30; D gene uncertain. V gave up 3 bases and J gave up 1 base, with 9 bases separating them. The CDR3 has 13 amino acids. Per germline, CDR1 GTSNPN and CDR2 SVGIG (reference sequence). The CDR3 here is CAWRATQNTEAFF. CDR3 nucleotides: TGTGCCTGGAGGGCGACACAGAACACTGAAGCTTTCTTT.

The V and J genes are TRBV30 and TRBJ1-2; TRBD1 is a possible D gene (5 bases). This CDR3 region has 13 residues. Between the trimmed V and J ends, which lost 1 base and 3 bases, there was a span of 9 bases. Germline loops: CDR1 GTSNPN, CDR2 SVGIG (reference sequence). CDR3 in amino acids: CAWSGGRDYGYTF. DNA for the CDR3: TGTGCCTGGAGTGGCGGCAGGGACTATGGCTACACCTTC.

This chain connects TRBV10-3 to TRBJ2-5; D perhaps matches TRBD1 (5 bases). This CDR3 region has 13 residues. The germline CDR1 and CDR2 sequences are ENHRY and SYGVKD. The V end lost 0 bases, the J end lost 3 bases, and 5 bases lay between the germline ends. The chain's CDR3 is CAISESREETQYF. In DNA form, the CDR3 reads TGTGCCATCAGTGAGTCCAGGGAAGAGACCCAGTACTTC.

The gene calls are TRBV21-1 and TRBJ2-7. TRBV21-1 is a known pseudogene. CDR3 length equals 16 residues. The CDR3 protein is CASSIFGRRFSYEQYF. The DNA for the CDR3 is TGTGCCAGCAGCATTTTCGGGCGGCGATTCTCCTACGAGCAGTACTTC.

The genes are TRBV6-5 and TRBJ2-7; TRBD1 agrees at 8 bases. The V gene end was trimmed by 4 bases and the J gene end by 1 base; junction bases not matched to a gene: 6. Per the germline V gene, CDR1 is MNHEY and CDR2 is SVGAGI. This CDR3 region has 15 residues. The CDR3 bases are TGTGCCAGCAGTTTGGGGACAGGTTCTTCCTACGAGCAGTACTTC. Residues: CASSLGTGSSYEQYF.

This clone was observed once. The V and J genes are TRBV5-4 and TRBJ2-7; D may match TRBD1 or TRBD2 (5 bases each). V was pared by 1 base and J by 2 bases, with 10 bases between. CDR1 and CDR2 (germline): SGHNT, YYREEE (reference sequence). CDR3 length equals 14 residues. The CDR3 coding sequence is TGTGCCAGCAGCTTGATTGGGGGTACCTACGAGCAGTACTTC. Amino acid sequence: CASSLIGGTYEQYF.